This T cell receptor beta chain is drawn from a study of blood T cells in healthy people across ages. Germline V gene data show CDR1 as SEHNR and CDR2 as FQNEAQ (reference sequence). V lost 5 bases and J lost 3, with 8 bases in between. The CDR3 extends over 13 amino acids. This clonotype was seen ten or more times. It was with a sample-barcoded 5' primer and a J-beta primer mix that a second PCR of about 7 to 12 cycles was run. TCRdb reprocessed the 5' RACE reads via MiXCR and lists one record per CDR3 protein. The table lists hundreds of thousands of distinct CDR3 sequences, roughly 50% of them singletons.

Sequencing was carried out using blood. This clonotype was sampled from a young man in good health. This chain uses TRBV7-9 with TRBJ2-1; D could derive from TRBD1 or TRBD2 (5 bases each). CDR3 region: CASSDSGYNEQFF. DNA of the CDR3: TGTGCCAGCAGCGACAGCGGCTACAATGAGCAGTTCTTC.